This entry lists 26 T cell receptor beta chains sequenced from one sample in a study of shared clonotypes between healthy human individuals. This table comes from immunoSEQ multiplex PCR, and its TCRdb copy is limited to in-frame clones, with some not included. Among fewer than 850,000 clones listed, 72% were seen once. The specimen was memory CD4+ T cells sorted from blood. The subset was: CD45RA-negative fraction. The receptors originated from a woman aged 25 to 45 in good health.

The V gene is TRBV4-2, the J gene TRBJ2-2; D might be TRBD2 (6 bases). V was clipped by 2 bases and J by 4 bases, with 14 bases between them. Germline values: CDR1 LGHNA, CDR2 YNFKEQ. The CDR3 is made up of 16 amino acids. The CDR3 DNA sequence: TGTGCCAGCAGCCAAAGACGCGGGACGGGCACCGGGGAGCTGTTTTTT. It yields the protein CASSQRRGTGTGELFF.

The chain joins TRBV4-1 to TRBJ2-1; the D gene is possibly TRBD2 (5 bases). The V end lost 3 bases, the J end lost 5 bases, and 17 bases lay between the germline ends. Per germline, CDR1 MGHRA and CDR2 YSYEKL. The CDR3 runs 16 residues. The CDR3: CASSQTLGVFDNEQFF. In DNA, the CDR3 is TGCGCCAGCAGCCAGACTTTGGGAGTATTTGACAATGAGCAGTTCTTC.

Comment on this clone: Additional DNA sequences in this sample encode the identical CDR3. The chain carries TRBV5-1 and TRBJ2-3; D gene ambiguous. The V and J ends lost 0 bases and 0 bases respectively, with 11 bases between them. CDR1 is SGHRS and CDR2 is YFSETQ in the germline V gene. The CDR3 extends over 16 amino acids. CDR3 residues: CASSLGRGASTDTQYF. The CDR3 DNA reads TGCGCCAGCAGCTTGGGTCGCGGAGCTAGCACAGATACGCAGTATTTT.

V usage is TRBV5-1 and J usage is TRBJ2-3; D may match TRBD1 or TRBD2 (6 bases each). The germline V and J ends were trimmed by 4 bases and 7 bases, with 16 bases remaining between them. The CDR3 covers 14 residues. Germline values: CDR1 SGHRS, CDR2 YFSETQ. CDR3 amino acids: CASSPDSGANTQYF. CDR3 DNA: TGCGCCAGCAGCCCTGATTCGGGGGCGAATACGCAGTATTTT. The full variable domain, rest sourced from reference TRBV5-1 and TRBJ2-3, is KAGVTQTPRYLIKTRGQQVTLSCSPISGHRSVSWYQQTPGQGLQFLFEYFSETQRNKGNFPGRFSGRQFSNSRSEMNVSTLELGDSALYLCASSPDSGANTQYFGPGTRLTVL.

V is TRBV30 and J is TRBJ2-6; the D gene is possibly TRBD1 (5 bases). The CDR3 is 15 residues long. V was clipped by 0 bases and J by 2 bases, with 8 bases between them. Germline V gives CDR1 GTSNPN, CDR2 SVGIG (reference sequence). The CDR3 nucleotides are TGTGCCTGGAGTGTACCCAGGGCTGGGGCCAACGTCCTGACTTTC. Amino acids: CAWSVPRAGANVLTF.

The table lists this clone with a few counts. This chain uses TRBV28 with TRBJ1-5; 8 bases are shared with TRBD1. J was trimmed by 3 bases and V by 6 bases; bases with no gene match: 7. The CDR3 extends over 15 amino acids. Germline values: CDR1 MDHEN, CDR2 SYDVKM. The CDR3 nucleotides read TGTGCCAGCAGCGCCCTGGACAGGGACAATCAGCCCCAGCATTTT. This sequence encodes CASSALDRDNQPQHF.

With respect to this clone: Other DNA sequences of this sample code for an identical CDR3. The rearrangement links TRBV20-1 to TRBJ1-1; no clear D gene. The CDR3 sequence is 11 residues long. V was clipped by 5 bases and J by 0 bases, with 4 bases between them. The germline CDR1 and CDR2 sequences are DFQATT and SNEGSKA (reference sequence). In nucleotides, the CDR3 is TGCAGTGCTGGAGTGAACACTGAAGCTTTCTTT. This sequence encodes CSAGVNTEAFF.

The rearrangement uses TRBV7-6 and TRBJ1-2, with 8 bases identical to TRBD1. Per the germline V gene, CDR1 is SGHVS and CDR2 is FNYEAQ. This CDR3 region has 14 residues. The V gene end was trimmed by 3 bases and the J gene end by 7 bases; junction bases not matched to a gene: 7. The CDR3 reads CASSLNRGDGGYTF. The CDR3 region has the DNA TGTGCCAGCAGCTTGAACAGGGGGGACGGTGGCTACACCTTC.

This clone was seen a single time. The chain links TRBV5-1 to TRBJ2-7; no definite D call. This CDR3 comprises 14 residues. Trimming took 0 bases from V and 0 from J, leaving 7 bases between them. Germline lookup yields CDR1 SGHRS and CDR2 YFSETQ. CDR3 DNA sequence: TGCGCCAGCAGCTTGGTCGGTAACTCCTACGAGCAGTACTTC. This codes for CASSLVGNSYEQYF.

Written as DNA, the CDR3 is TGTGCCAGCAGCTCCCCTCTGGGACGGCGCTCTGGAAACACCATATATTTT. It encodes CASSSPLGRRSGNTIYF. The V gene is TRBV28, the J gene TRBJ1-3; tentative D call: TRBD1 (5 bases). The V end lost 6 bases, the J end lost 0 bases, and 18 bases lay between the germline ends. Germline loops: CDR1 MDHEN, CDR2 SYDVKM. The CDR3 sequence is 17 residues long.

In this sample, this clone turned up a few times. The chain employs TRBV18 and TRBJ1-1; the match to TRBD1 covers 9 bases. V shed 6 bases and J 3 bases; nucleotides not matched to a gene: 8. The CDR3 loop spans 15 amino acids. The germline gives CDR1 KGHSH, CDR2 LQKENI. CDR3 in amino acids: CASSPGQGEDTEAFF. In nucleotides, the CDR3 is TGTGCCAGCTCCCCGGGACAGGGCGAGGACACTGAAGCTTTCTTT.

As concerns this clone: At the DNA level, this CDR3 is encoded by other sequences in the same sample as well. CDR3 loop: CASSVGSGELFF. CDR3 nucleotide sequence: TGTGCCAGCAGTGTAGGTTCCGGGGAGCTGTTTTTT. V gene TRBV25-1 combines with J gene TRBJ2-2; D ambiguous. This CDR3 spans 12 amino acids. Per the germline V gene, CDR1 is MGHDK and CDR2 is SYGVNS. Trimming removed 4 bases from V and 6 bases from J, with 6 bases in between.

CDR3 nucleotide sequence: TGTGCCAGCAGCTTAGGAGGGGGACTAGAGACCCAGTACTTC. This translates into CASSLGGGLETQYF. V is TRBV11-2 and J is TRBJ2-5, with D perhaps given as TRBD1 or TRBD2 (6 bases each). This CDR3 comprises 14 residues. The germline CDR1 and CDR2 sequences are SGHAT and FQNNGV. Trimming took off 1 base at V and 4 bases at J, with 10 bases between the two ends.

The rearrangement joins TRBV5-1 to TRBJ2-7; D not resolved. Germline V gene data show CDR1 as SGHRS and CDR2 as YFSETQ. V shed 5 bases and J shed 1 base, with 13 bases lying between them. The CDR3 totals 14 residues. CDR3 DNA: TGCGCCAGCAGTACTGCACCCCATTCCTACGAGCAGTACTTC. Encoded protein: CASSTAPHSYEQYF.

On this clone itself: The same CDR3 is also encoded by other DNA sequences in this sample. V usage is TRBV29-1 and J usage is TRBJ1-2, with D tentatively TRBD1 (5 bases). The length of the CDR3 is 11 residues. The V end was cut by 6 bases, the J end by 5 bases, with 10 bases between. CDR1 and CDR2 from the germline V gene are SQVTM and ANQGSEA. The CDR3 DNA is TGCAGCGTGGAACGGGGGTATGGCTACACCTTC. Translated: CSVERGYGYTF.

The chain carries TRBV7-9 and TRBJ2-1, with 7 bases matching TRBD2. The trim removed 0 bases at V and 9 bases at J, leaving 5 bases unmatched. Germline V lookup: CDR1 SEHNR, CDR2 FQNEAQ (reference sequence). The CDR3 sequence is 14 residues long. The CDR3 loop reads CASSLAQSGVEQFF. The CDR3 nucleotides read TGTGCCAGCAGCTTAGCGCAGAGCGGGGTTGAGCAGTTCTTC.

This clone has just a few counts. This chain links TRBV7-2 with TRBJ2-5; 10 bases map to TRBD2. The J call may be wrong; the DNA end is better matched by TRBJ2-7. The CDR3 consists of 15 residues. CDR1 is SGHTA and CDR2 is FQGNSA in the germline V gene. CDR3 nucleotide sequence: TGTGCCAGCAGCTTAGTAGCGGGAGGTACTTACGAGCAGTACTTC. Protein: CASSLVAGGTYEQYF.

The CDR3 DNA reads TGTGCCAGCAGGGCTACCAATTCACCCCTCCACTTT. Protein: CASRATNSPLHF. This chain uses TRBV2 with TRBJ1-6; no clear D. CDR3 size: 12 residues. Germline V gives CDR1 SNHLY, CDR2 FYNNEI. V was pared by 6 bases and J by 7 bases, with 7 bases between.

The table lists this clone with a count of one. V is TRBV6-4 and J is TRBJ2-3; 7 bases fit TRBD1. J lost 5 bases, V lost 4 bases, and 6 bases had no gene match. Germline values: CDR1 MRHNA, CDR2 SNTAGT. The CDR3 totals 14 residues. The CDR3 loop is CASSATGVGDTQYF. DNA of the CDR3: TGTGCCAGCAGTGCTACAGGGGTGGGAGATACGCAGTATTTT.

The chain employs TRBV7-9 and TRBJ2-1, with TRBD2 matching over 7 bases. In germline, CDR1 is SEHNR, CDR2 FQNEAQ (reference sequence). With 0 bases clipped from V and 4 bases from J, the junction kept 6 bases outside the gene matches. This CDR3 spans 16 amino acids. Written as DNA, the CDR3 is TGTGCCAGCAGCTTAGCGGGACTACGCACTTACAATGAGCAGTTCTTC. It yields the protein CASSLAGLRTYNEQFF.

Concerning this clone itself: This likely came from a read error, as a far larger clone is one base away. In DNA form, the CDR3 reads TGCGTCAGCAGCTTCGGACGGGGGGAACTCTACGAGCAGTACTTC. It specifies CVSSFGRGELYEQYF. The J gene is TRBJ2-7, the V gene TRBV5-1; 7 nucleotides agree with TRBD2. This CDR3 is 15 amino acids long. Germline V CDR1 and CDR2: SGHRS, YFSETQ.

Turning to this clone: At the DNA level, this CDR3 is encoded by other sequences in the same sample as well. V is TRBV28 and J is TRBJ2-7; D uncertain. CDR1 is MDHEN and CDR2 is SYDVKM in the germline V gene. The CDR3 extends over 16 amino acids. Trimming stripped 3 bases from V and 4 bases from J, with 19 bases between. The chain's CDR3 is CASSLGRWDRIYEQYF. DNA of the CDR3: TGTGCCAGCAGTTTGGGCCGTTGGGATAGAATATACGAGCAGTACTTC.

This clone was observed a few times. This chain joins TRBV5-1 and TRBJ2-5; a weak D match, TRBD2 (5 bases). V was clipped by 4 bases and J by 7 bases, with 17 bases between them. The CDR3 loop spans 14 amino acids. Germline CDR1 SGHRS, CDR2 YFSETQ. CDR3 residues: CASSPLEGDGTQYF. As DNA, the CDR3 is TGCGCCAGCAGCCCCCTCGAGGGAGATGGGACCCAGTACTTC.

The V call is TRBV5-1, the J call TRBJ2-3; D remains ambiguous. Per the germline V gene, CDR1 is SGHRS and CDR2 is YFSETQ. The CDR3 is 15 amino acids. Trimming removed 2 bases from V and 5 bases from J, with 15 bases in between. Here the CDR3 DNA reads TGCGCCAGCAGCTTAGACGGTCCCCATCGAGATACGCAGTATTTT. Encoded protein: CASSLDGPHRDTQYF.

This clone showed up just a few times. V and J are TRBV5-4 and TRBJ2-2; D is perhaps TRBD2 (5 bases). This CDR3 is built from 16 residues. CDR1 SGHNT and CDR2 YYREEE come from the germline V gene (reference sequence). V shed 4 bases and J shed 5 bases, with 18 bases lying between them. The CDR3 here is CASSRGAGDFTGELFF. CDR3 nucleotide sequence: TGTGCCAGCAGCCGGGGTGCGGGCGACTTTACCGGGGAGCTGTTTTTT. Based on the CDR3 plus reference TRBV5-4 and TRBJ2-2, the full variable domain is ETGVTQSPTHLIKTRGQQVTLRCSSQSGHNTVSWYQQALGQGPQFIFQYYREEENGRGNFPPRFSGLQFPNYSSELNVNALELDDSALYLCASSRGAGDFTGELFFGEGSRLTVL.

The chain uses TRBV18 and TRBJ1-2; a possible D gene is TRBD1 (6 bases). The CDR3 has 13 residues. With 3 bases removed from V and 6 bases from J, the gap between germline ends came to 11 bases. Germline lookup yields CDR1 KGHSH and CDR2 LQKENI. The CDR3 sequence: CASSPADSHGYTF. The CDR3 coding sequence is TGTGCCAGCTCACCTGCGGACAGCCATGGCTACACCTTC.